This T cell receptor beta chain originates from a study of T-cell memory formation after mild COVID-19. Study-level results: CD4/CD8 balance held among clones contracting day 15 to 85, and later expanders leaned CD4+. The authors left the SARS-CoV-2 specificity of second-wave clones peaking on day 37 unconfirmed. Prior to infection, memory already included some responding clones, suggesting cross-reactive memory joined.

5'RACE primed from the constant segment yielded TCR alpha and TCR beta cDNA libraries bearing sample barcodes and UMIs. TCRdb redid the calling of the 5' RACE reads with MiXCR, one entry per CDR3 protein. The table has 200,000 to 300,000 distinct CDR3 sequences, 15% to 20% seen once. This CDR3 region has 13 residues. V shed 2 bases and J 4 bases; nucleotides not matched to a gene: 0. Ten or more counts support this clonotype. Its antigen remains unidentified. The TCR sequence derives from a man younger than 35 who had mild COVID-19 (a few samples of this study predate the infection). Cell type and time point are not known. Sequencing used PBMCs or a T cell subset sorted from them (not recorded which). The chain couples TRBV12-3 or TRBV12-4 to TRBJ2-5; TRBD2 matches 8 bases. CDR3 DNA: TGTGCCAGCAGTTTACGGGGGGGAGAGACCCAGTACTTC. This translates into CASSLRGGETQYF.